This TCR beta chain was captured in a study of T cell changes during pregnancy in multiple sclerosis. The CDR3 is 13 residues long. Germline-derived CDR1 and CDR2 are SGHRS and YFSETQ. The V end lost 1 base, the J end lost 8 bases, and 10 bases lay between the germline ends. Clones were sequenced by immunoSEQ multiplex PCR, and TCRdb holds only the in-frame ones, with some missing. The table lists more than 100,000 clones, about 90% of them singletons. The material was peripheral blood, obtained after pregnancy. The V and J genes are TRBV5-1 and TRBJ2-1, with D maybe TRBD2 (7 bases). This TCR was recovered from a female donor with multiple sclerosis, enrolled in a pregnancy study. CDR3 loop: CASSLRGADEQFF. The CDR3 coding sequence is TGCGCCAGCAGCTTGCGGGGGGCAGATGAGCAGTTCTTC. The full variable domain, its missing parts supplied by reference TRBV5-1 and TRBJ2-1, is KAGVTQTPRYLIKTRGQQVTLSCSPISGHRSVSWYQQTPGQGLQFLFEYFSETQRNKGNFPGRFSGRQFSNSRSEMNVSTLELGDSALYLCASSLRGADEQFFGPGTRLTVL.